This T cell receptor (beta chain) was found in a study of blood T cell repertoires in COVID-19. Study background: COVID-19 samples collected from the United States, Italy and Spain covered acute and convalescent phases. From T cells, B-cell-depleted T cells, or PBMCs came the material, which was cDNA or gDNA.

The assay was immunoSEQ multiplex PCR, and TCRdb's table has in-frame clones only and misses some. The sample consists of roughly 240,000 clones, 70% to 90% of them appearing once. Seattle enrolled patients during active infection and tracked them longitudinally. A few counts support this clone. The CDR3 runs to 17 residues. V was cut by 1 base and J by 0 bases, with 14 bases left in between. The rearrangement uses TRBV5-3 and TRBJ1-5; D may be TRBD1 (6 bases). TRBV5-3 is known as an ORF, though its function is uncertain. Sequencing was performed on peripheral blood. This clonotype was obtained from a man aged 45-65 years with COVID-19, enrolled during active disease. The CDR3 here is CARSLMDRRYSNQPQHF. The CDR3 region has the DNA TGTGCCAGAAGCTTGATGGACAGACGGTATAGCAATCAGCCCCAGCATTTT.